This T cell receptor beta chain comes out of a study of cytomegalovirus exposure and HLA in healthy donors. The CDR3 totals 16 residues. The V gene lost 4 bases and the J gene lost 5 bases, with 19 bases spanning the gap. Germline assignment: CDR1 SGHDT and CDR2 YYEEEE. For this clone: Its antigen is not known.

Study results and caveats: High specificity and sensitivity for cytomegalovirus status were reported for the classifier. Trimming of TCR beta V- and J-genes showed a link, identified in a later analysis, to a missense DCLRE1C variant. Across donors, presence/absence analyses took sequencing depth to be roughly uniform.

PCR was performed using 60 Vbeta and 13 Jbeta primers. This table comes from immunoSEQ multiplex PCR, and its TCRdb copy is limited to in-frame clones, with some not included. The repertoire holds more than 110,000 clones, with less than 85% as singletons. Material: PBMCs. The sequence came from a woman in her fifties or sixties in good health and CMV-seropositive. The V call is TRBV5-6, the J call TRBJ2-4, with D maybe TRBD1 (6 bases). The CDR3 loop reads CASSPESLQGENIQYF. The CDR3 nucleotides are TGTGCCAGCAGCCCTGAGTCCCTACAGGGTGAAAACATTCAGTACTTC. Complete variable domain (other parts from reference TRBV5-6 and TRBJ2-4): DAGVTQSPTHLIKTRGQQVTLRCSPKSGHDTVSWYQQALGQGPQFIFQYYEEEERQRGNFPDRFSGHQFPNYSSELNVNALLLGDSALYLCASSPESLQGENIQYFGAGTRLSVL.